These 5 T cell receptor beta chains came from one sample sequenced in a study of CD8 T cells in ankylosing spondylitis. TCRdb redid the calling of the 5' RACE reads with MiXCR, one entry per CDR3 protein. This sample yields about 260,000 distinct CDR3 sequences, of which about 24% are seen a single time; roughly 0.67% belongs to the top ten. Sequencing was carried out using blood, either unsorted or a sorted T cell fraction (not recorded which). Receptor source: a male donor with ankylosing spondylitis or in good health (not recorded which).

The chain recombines TRBV12-3 or TRBV12-4 with TRBJ2-7, with D perhaps TRBD2 (5 bases). This CDR3 has 15 amino acids. The V end lost 3 bases, the J end lost 2 bases, and 14 bases lay between the germline ends. The DNA for the CDR3 is TGTGCCAGCAGTTTCTCCCCCTGGAGGACCTACGAGCAGTACTTC. Translation gives CASSFSPWRTYEQYF.

This clonotype came up many times. This sequence joins TRBV20-1 and TRBJ2-3; TRBD1 matches at 8 bases. Trimming cost V 1 base and J 3 bases; bases outside gene matches: 3. CDR1 and CDR2 (germline): DFQATT, SNEGSKA (reference sequence). CDR3 size: 14 residues. CDR3 loop: CSARVYRGTDTQYF. The CDR3 region has the DNA TGCAGTGCTAGAGTCTACAGGGGGACAGATACGCAGTATTTT.

V is TRBV5-1 and J is TRBJ2-2; 7 bases are shared with TRBD2. The trim removed 4 bases at V and 7 bases at J, leaving 7 bases unmatched. The germline V gene has CDR1 SGHRS and CDR2 YFSETQ. The CDR3 is 14 amino acids. The CDR3 DNA sequence: TGCGCCAGCAGCGGACTAGTGGGGCGCGGGGAGCTGTTTTTT. As protein: CASSGLVGRGELFF. The full variable domain, with the rest looked up from reference TRBV5-1 and TRBJ2-2, is KAGVTQTPRYLIKTRGQQVTLSCSPISGHRSVSWYQQTPGQGLQFLFEYFSETQRNKGNFPGRFSGRQFSNSRSEMNVSTLELGDSALYLCASSGLVGRGELFFGEGSRLTVL.

The chain carries TRBV12-3 or TRBV12-4 and TRBJ2-7, with 7 bases fitting TRBD2. CDR3 length: 14 residues. With V trimmed by 4 bases and J by 5 bases, 8 bases remained unmatched. CDR3 loop: CASSSRGSFNEQYF. The CDR3 DNA follows: TGTGCCAGCAGTTCGCGGGGGAGCTTTAACGAGCAGTACTTC.

The count of this clonotype is one. This chain uses TRBV10-2 with TRBJ2-2; D unresolved. CDR1 is WSHSY, CDR2 SAAADI, per germline. Deletions cut 7 bases from V and 6 bases from J, with 6 bases between. CDR3 length equals 11 residues. The DNA of the CDR3 is TGCGCCAGCACATGGTCCGGGGAGCTGTTTTTT. This gives the protein CASTWSGELFF.